The sequence of this TCR beta chain was determined in a study of shared clonotypes between healthy human individuals. Study outcomes and limitations: Clonotype sharing across a handful of donors was observed for 4% to 5.5% of naive CD4 clonotypes. Rarefaction demonstrated incomplete sorted-subset sequencing despite large depth. Compared with memory subsets, naive subsets generally had larger estimated richness. Generation probabilities were higher for clonotypes shared across all four sorted-subset donors than for unshared ones.

Trimming removed 3 bases from V and 4 bases from J, with 16 bases in between. Germline values: CDR1 SGDLS, CDR2 YYNGEE. The CDR3 spans 15 residues. As regards this clone: Its target is not known.

Assay: immunoSEQ multiplex PCR; the TCRdb copy retains only in-frame clones and omits some. The table has a few million clones, 90% to 95% seen once; the top ten hold under 0.45%. The chain recombines TRBV9 with TRBJ1-2; perhaps TRBD1 as D (6 bases). The sequence was obtained from a man younger than 35 in good health. Some clones in this sample may be carry-over from other donors' samples. The sequenced sample consisted of naive CD4+ T cells from PBMCs. Subset specified: CD45RA+ positively selected. The CDR3 protein is CASSAPGSGVYGYTF. CDR3 in DNA: TGTGCCAGCAGCGCACCGGGCTCAGGGGTCTATGGCTACACCTTC.